This TCR beta chain was found in a study of blood T cells in healthy people across ages. This clonotype showed up many times. With each sample, at least 5 micrograms of total RNA were extracted. A second PCR, run for roughly 7 to 12 cycles, used a sample-barcoded 5' primer plus a J-beta primer mix. Every molecule of cDNA carried a tag from a template-switch adaptor with 12 random nucleotides. One entry per CDR3 protein results from TCRdb running MiXCR on the 5' RACE reads. The repertoire includes 870,000 or so distinct CDR3 sequences, under 35% of them detected once, and roughly 17% sits in the top ten. This TCR derives from a woman of 80 years or more in good health. The sample comprised blood.

CDR3 nucleotides: TGTGCCAGCAGCTTCGGGTTTGGGGACAGGGACTCCTACGAGCAGTACTTC. This encodes CASSFGFGDRDSYEQYF. The chain couples TRBV7-2 to TRBJ2-7, with 9 bases aligning to TRBD1. V lost 3 bases, J lost 0 bases, and 9 bases stayed unmatched. The CDR3 extends over 17 amino acids. Germline V CDR1 and CDR2: SGHTA, FQGNSA.